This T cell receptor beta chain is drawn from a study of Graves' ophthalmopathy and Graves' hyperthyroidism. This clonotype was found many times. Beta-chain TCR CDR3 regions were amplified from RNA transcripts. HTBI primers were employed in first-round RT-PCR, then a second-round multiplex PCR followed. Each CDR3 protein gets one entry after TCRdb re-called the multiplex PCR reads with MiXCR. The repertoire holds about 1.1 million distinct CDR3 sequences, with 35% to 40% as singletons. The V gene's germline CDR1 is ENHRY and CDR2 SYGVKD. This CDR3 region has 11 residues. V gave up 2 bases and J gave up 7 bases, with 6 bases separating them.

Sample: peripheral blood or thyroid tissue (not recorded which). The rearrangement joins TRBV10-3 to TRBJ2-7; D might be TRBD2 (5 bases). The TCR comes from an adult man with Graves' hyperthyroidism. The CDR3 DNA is TGTGCCATCAGTGAGGGGAGTGAGCAGTACTTC. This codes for CAISEGSEQYF.